The next 16 T cell receptor beta chains were all read from a single sample in a study of T cells in Graves' hyperthyroidism and ophthalmopathy. Amplified TCR beta CDR3 regions came from RNA transcripts. The TCR CDR3 first-round RT-PCR relied on the HTBI primer set. TCRdb reprocessed the multiplex PCR reads via MiXCR and lists one record per CDR3 protein. Of about 400,000 distinct CDR3 sequences in the sample, under 15% were seen once. The sequencing sample was made of blood. These receptors originate from a woman aged 25-40 years with Graves' hyperthyroidism.

The table lists this clonotype with many counts. The chain recombines TRBV2 with TRBJ2-3; no definite D call. Trimming removed 6 bases from V and 6 bases from J, with 7 bases in between. Germline CDR1 SNHLY, CDR2 FYNNEI. The CDR3 has 11 amino acids. The CDR3 protein is CASRVSDTQYF. In DNA, the CDR3 is TGTGCCAGCAGGGTTTCGGATACGCAGTATTTT.

This clonotype was seen repeatedly, ten times or more. The J gene is TRBJ1-1, the V gene TRBV5-1; perhaps TRBD1 as D (6 bases). The V gene lost 4 bases and the J gene lost 4 bases, with 17 bases spanning the gap. The CDR3 is 15 residues long. Germline CDR1 SGHRS, CDR2 YFSETQ. This chain's CDR3 is CASSLDRGAITEAFF. In DNA form, the CDR3 reads TGCGCCAGCAGCCTGGATAGGGGGGCAATCACTGAAGCTTTCTTT.

This clonotype was seen more than once but under ten times. V and J are TRBV29-1 and TRBJ2-3, with 9 bases matching TRBD1. CDR1 is SQVTM, CDR2 ANQGSEA, per germline. There are 12 residues in the CDR3. Trimming removed 7 bases from V and 7 bases from J; junction bases left unmatched: 6. As DNA, the CDR3 is TGCAGCGGCGGACAGGGGTCCCATACGCAGTATTTT. Translation gives CSGGQGSHTQYF.

Many counts were recorded for this clonotype. This chain links TRBV20-1 with TRBJ2-1, with 7 bases matching TRBD2. J gave up 0 bases and V 1 base, and 6 bases lay outside the gene matches. The CDR3 contains 16 residues. Germline loops: CDR1 DFQATT, CDR2 SNEGSKA (reference sequence). CDR3 in DNA: TGCAGTGCTAGAGCCCGAGGCGGGGGCTCCTACAATGAGCAGTTCTTC. Translating it yields CSARARGGGSYNEQFF.

At least ten counts were recorded for this clonotype. In nucleotides, the CDR3 is TGTGCCAGCAGCCGAGGGTCGAACACTGAAGCTTTCTTT. Translating gives CASSRGSNTEAFF. This chain links TRBV3-1 with TRBJ1-1; no clear D gene. The CDR3 is 13 amino acids. The germline V gene encodes CDR1 LGHDT and CDR2 YNNKEL (reference sequence). V lost 4 bases and J lost 1, with 7 bases in between.

This clonotype was observed at least ten times. This sequence joins TRBV2 and TRBJ2-7; 10 nucleotides match TRBD2. The CDR3 spans 17 residues. Germline lookup yields CDR1 SNHLY and CDR2 FYNNEI. The trim removed 7 bases at V and 7 bases at J, leaving 19 bases unmatched. This CDR3 reads CASKGLAGEGGIREQYF. For the CDR3, the DNA is TGTGCCAGCAAGGGCCTAGCGGGAGAGGGCGGTATACGGGAGCAGTACTTC.

The V call is TRBV6-2 or TRBV6-3, the J call TRBJ2-7, with 9 bases identical to TRBD1. J gave up 3 bases and V 6 bases, and 6 bases lay outside the gene matches. This CDR3 contains 14 residues. CDR1 is MNHEY and CDR2 is SVGEGT in the germline V gene. The CDR3 DNA reads as TGTGCCAGCAGGATGGGACAGGGCCTCTACGAGCAGTACTTC. Its protein is CASRMGQGLYEQYF.

In this sample, this clonotype turned up many times. The J gene is TRBJ2-1, the V gene TRBV2; weak D call: TRBD1 (6 bases). The germline CDR1 and CDR2 sequences are SNHLY and FYNNEI. With 9 bases removed from V and 8 bases from J, the gap between germline ends came to 11 bases. The CDR3 is 11 residues long. The CDR3 is CARTGGDEQFF. CDR3 DNA sequence: TGTGCCAGGACAGGTGGCGATGAGCAGTTCTTC.

The chain uses TRBV20-1 and TRBJ2-2; 8 nucleotides align to TRBD1. The CDR3 contains 14 residues. Germline CDR1 is DFQATT and CDR2 is SNEGSKA (reference sequence). V gave up 6 bases and J gave up 6 bases; unmatched junction bases: 9. The CDR3 DNA reads TGCAGTGCCAGGGGGCAGGGGGCCCCCGGGGAGCTGTTTTTT. Its translation: CSARGQGAPGELFF.

The rearrangement links TRBV5-6 to TRBJ2-7; a weak D match, TRBD1 (6 bases). V lost 2 bases, J lost 3 bases, and 12 bases lay in between. Germline-derived CDR1 and CDR2 are SGHDT and YYEEEE. The CDR3 is made up of 14 amino acids. CDR3 bases: TGTGCCAGCAGCTTACAGGGACATAGCTACGAGCAGTACTTC. This gives the protein CASSLQGHSYEQYF.

This clonotype was counted only a few times. The chain couples TRBV18 to TRBJ2-5; D gene uncertain. V gave up 2 bases and J gave up 7 bases, with 11 bases separating them. Germline CDR1 is KGHSH and CDR2 is LQKENI. CDR3 length: 13 residues. Here the CDR3 reads CASSPGRAGTQYF. The CDR3 DNA reads as TGTGCCAGCTCACCAGGTCGCGCAGGGACCCAGTACTTC.

This clonotype was detected many times. This chain joins TRBV27 and TRBJ1-1, with D uncertain. V lost 7 bases, J lost 5 bases, and 8 bases lay in between. The germline CDR1 and CDR2 sequences are MNHEY and SMNVEV (reference sequence). The length of the CDR3 is 11 residues. CDR3 amino acids: CASTGYTEAFF. CDR3 coding DNA: TGTGCCAGCACTGGTTATACTGAAGCTTTCTTT.

The sample holds many counts of this clonotype. The chain has TRBV12-3 or TRBV12-4 and TRBJ2-7, with D possibly being TRBD2 (6 bases). The CDR3 has 14 residues. Trimming took 2 bases from V and 1 from J, leaving 9 bases between them. DNA of the CDR3: TGTGCCAGCAGTTTACGGGGGAGGTCCTACGAGCAGTACTTC. Translated: CASSLRGRSYEQYF.

This clonotype has just a few counts. The V and J genes are TRBV20-1 and TRBJ2-3; 10 bases fit TRBD2. Germline-derived CDR1 and CDR2 are DFQATT and SNEGSKA (reference sequence). After removal of 0 bases from V and 3 bases from J, the junction contained 9 bases not matched to a gene. The CDR3 extends over 17 amino acids. The DNA of the CDR3 is TGCAGTGCTAGAGAATTACATCCGACTAGCGGGACAGATACGCAGTATTTT. It translates to CSARELHPTSGTDTQYF.

This clonotype has a handful of counts. V is TRBV5-1 and J is TRBJ2-1; TRBD2 matches 13 bases. Germline V gene sequence: CDR1 SGHRS, CDR2 YFSETQ. The CDR3 contains 15 residues. V lost 4 bases, J lost 9 bases, and 7 bases stayed unmatched. This chain's CDR3 is CASSLTSGRAGEQFF. The CDR3 region has the DNA TGCGCCAGCAGCCTCACTAGCGGGAGGGCCGGTGAGCAGTTCTTC.

This clonotype was counted a few times. This chain connects TRBV20-1 to TRBJ1-5; no firm D call. V lost 5 bases to trimming and J lost 2 bases, with 7 bases between them. Germline V gene sequence: CDR1 DFQATT, CDR2 SNEGSKA (reference sequence). The CDR3 has 12 residues. CDR3 sequence reads: CSALDGNQPQHF. The DNA of the CDR3 is TGCAGTGCTCTGGACGGCAATCAGCCCCAGCATTTT.